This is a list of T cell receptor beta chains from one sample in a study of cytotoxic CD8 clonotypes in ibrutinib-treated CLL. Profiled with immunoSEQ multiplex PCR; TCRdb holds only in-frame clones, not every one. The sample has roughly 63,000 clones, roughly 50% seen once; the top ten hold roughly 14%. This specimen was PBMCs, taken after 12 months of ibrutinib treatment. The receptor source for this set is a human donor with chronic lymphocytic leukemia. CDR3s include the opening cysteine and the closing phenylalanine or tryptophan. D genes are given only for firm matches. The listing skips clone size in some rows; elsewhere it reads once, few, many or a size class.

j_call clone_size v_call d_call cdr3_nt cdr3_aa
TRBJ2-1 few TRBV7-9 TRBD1 TGTGCCAGCAGCGGCCCCTCGGGACAGGGTTCGTACAATGAGCAGTTCTTC CASSGPSGQGSYNEQFF
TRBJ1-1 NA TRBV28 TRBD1 TGTGCCACCCGACAGGGTTCTAGAACTGAAGCTTTCTTT CATRQGSRTEAFF
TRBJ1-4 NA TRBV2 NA TGTGCCAGCAGACCCGATGGACCTAAACTGTTTTTT CASRPDGPKLFF
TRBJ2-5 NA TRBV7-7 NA TGTGCCAGCACCGAACAAAGGACGTCGGTGATGGAGACCCAGTACTTC CASTEQRTSVMETQYF
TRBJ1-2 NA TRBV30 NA TGCGCCTGGAAACCCGGACAGCGGGGCTACACCTTC CAWKPGQRGYTF
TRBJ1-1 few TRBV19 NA TGTGCCATTACAGGTGCGCGGAACACTGAAGCTTTCTTT CAITGARNTEAFF
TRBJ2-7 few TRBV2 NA TGTGCCAGCAGAGGGGCAAGGCAGTACTTC CASRGARQYF
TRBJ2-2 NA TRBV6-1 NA TGTGCCATACTACCCCGTTCAACCGGGGAGCTGTTTTTT CAILPRSTGELFF
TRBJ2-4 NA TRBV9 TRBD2 TGTGCCAGCAGCGTAGGGGCTAGCGGGAGTAACATTCAGTACTTC CASSVGASGSNIQYF
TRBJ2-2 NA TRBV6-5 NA TGTGCCAGCAGTTTGGACACTAACACCGGGGAGCTGTTTTTT CASSLDTNTGELFF
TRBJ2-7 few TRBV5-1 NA TGCGCCAGCAGCTCAGGGCCCTACGAGCAGTACTTC CASSSGPYEQYF
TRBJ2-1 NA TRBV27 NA TGTGCCAGCAAGTTCGGAGAATCAACGGGGAATGAGCAGTTCTTC CASKFGESTGNEQFF
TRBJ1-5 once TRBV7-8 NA TGTGCCAGCAGCTTACTGGTCGGAGGATATCAGCCCCAGCATTTT CASSLLVGGYQPQHF
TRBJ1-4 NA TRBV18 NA TGTGCCAGCTCACCACCGTACGGGGTGGAGAGTGAAAAACTGTTTTTT CASSPPYGVESEKLFF
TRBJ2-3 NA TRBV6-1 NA TGTGCCAGCAGCGAAGCGACGAGAGGTACGCAGTATTTT CASSEATRGTQYF
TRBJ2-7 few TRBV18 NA TGTGCCAGCTCAACGGGACCCCACGAGCAGTACTTC CASSTGPHEQYF
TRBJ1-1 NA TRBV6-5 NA TGTGCCAGTAAACAGGTCATGAACACTGAAGCTTTCTTT CASKQVMNTEAFF
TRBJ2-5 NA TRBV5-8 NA TGTGCCAGCAGCTTTGGGCAACATAATCAAGAGACCCAGTACTTC CASSFGQHNQETQYF
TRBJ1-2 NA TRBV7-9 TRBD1 TGTGCCAGCAGCTTAACAGGGGGTTTCTACACCTTC CASSLTGGFYTF
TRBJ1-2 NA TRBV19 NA TGTGCCAGTAGTATACATGCCCTCAATGGCTACACCTTC CASSIHALNGYTF
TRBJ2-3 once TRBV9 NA TGTGCCAGCAGCGAACAGGATACGCAGTATTTT CASSEQDTQYF
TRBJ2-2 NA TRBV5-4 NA TGTGCCAGCAGCCTTGAGAACAGACAGAACACCGGGGAGCTGTTTTTT CASSLENRQNTGELFF
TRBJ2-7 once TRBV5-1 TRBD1 TGCGCCAGCAGCTTTATGGGACAGGGGTACTCCTACGAGCAGTACTTC CASSFMGQGYSYEQYF
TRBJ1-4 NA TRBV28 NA TGTGCCAGCAGGGCATATGAAAAACTGTTTTTT CASRAYEKLFF
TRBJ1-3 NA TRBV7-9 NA TGTGCCAGCGGACAGAGCGCTGGAAACACCATATATTTT CASGQSAGNTIYF
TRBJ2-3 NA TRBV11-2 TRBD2 TGTGCCAGCAGCCTGCTCCCCCCCTTAGCGGGGAGCACAGATACGCAGTATTTT CASSLLPPLAGSTDTQYF